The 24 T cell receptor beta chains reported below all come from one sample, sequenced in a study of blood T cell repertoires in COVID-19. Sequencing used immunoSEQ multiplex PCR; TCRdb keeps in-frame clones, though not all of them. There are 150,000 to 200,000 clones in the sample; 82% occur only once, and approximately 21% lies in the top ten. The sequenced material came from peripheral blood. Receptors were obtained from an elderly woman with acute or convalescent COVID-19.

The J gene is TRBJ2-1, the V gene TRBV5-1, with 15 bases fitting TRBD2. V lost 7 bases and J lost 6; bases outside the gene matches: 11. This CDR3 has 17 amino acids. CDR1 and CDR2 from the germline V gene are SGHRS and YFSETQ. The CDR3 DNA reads TGCGCCAGCTTTGGACTAGCGGGAGGGCCGTCATCCAATGAGCAGTTCTTC. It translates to CASFGLAGGPSSNEQFF.

The CDR3 loop reads CSVTPSGRRSWEQYF. The CDR3 DNA reads TGCAGCGTTACCCCTAGCGGGAGAAGGTCGTGGGAGCAGTACTTC. The chain uses TRBV29-1 and TRBJ2-7; the match to TRBD2 covers 10 bases. This CDR3 region has 15 residues. With 5 bases clipped from V and 7 bases from J, the junction kept 14 bases outside the gene matches. Germline-derived CDR1 and CDR2 are SQVTM and ANQGSEA.

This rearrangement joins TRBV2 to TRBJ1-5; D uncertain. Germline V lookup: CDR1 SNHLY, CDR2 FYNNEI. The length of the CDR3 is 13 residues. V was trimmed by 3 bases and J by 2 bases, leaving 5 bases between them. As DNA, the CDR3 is TGTGCCAGCAGTGATCAGGGCAATCAGCCCCAGCATTTT. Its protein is CASSDQGNQPQHF.

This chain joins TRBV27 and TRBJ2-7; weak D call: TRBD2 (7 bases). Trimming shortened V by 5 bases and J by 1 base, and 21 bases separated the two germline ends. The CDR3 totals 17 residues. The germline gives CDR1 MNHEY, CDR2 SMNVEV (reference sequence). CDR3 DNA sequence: TGTGCCAGCAGTAAGGACAGCCTGGGAGGGGCGTCCTACGAGCAGTACTTC. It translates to CASSKDSLGGASYEQYF.

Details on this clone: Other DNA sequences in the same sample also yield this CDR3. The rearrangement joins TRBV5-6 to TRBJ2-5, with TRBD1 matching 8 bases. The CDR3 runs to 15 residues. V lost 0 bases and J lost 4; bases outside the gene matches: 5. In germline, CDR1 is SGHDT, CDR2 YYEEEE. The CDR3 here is CASSLVAGGRETQYF. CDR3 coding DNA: TGTGCCAGCAGCTTGGTGGCAGGGGGCAGAGAGACCCAGTACTTC.

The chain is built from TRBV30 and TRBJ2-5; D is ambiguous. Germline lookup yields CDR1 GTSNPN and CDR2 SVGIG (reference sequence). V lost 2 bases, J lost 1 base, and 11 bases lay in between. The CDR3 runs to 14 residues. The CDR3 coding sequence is TGTGCCTGGAGTCTACGATCAGGCCAAGAGACCCAGTACTTC. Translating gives CAWSLRSGQETQYF.

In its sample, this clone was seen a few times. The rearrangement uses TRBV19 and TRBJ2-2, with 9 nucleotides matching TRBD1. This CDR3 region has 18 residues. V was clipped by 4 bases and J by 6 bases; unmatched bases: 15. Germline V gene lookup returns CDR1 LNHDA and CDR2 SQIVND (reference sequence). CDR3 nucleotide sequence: TGTGCCAGTAGTACCTACGCGCCGGGACAGGGCTTCCCCGGGGAGCTGTTTTTT. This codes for CASSTYAPGQGFPGELFF.

The CDR3 protein is CASSQGGDRVWKQYF. CDR3 DNA sequence: TGCGCCAGCAGCCAAGGGGGGGACAGGGTCTGGAAGCAGTACTTC. This sequence joins TRBV4-3 and TRBJ2-7, with 9 bases aligning to TRBD1. V dropped 1 base and J dropped 8; count of bases not matched to a gene: 9. This CDR3 region has 15 residues. The germline V gene has CDR1 LGHNA and CDR2 YSLEER.

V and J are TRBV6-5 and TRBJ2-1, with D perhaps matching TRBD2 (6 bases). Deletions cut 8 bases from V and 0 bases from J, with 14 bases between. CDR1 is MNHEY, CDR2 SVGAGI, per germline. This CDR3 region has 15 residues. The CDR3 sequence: CASSWRESSYNEQFF. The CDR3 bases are TGTGCCAGCTCTTGGAGGGAGAGCTCCTACAATGAGCAGTTCTTC.

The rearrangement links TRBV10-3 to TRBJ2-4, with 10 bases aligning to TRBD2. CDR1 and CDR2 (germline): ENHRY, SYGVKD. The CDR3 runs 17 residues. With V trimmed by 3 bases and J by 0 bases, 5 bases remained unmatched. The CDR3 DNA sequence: TGTGCCATCAGTGAAACTAGCGGGACCGTAGCCAAAAACATTCAGTACTTC. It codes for CAISETSGTVAKNIQYF.

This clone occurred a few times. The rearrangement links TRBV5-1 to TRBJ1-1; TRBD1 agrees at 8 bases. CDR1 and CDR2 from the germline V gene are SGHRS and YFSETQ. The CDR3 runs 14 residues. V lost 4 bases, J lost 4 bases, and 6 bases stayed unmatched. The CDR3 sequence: CASSGWTGTTEAFF. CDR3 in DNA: TGCGCCAGCAGCGGATGGACAGGGACCACTGAAGCTTTCTTT. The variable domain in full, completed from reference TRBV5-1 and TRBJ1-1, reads KAGVTQTPRYLIKTRGQQVTLSCSPISGHRSVSWYQQTPGQGLQFLFEYFSETQRNKGNFPGRFSGRQFSNSRSEMNVSTLELGDSALYLCASSGWTGTTEAFFGQGTRLTVV.

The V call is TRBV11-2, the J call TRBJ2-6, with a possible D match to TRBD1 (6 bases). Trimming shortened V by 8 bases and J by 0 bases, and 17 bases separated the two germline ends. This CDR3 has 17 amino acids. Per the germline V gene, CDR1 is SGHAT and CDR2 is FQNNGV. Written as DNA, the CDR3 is TGTGCCAGCGGCCGCAGGGGTGACCGCTCTGGGGCCAACGTCCTGACTTTC. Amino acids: CASGRRGDRSGANVLTF.

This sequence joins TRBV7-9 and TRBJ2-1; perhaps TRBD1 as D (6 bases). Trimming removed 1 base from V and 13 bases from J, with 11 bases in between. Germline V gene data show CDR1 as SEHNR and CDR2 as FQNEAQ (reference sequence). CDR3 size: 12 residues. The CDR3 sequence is CASSLEGVGQFF. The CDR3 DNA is TGTGCCAGCAGCTTAGAGGGGGTGGGCCAGTTCTTC.

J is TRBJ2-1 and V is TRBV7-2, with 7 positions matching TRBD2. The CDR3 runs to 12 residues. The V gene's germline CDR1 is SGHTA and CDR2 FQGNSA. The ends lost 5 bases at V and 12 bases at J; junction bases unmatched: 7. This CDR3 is CASSHPTGGQFF. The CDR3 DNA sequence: TGTGCCAGCAGCCATCCAACGGGGGGGCAGTTCTTC.

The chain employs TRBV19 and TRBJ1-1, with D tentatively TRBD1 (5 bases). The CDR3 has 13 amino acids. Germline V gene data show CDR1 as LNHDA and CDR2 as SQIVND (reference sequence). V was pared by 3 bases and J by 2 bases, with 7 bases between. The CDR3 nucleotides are TGTGCCAGTAGTATTCAGGGAAACACTGAAGCTTTCTTT. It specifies CASSIQGNTEAFF. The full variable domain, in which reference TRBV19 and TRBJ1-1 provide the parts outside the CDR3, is DGGITQSPKYLFRKEGQNVTLSCEQNLNHDAMYWYRQDPGQGLRLIYYSQIVNDFQKGDIAEGYSVSREKKESFPLTVTSAQKNPTAFYLCASSIQGNTEAFFGQGTRLTVV.

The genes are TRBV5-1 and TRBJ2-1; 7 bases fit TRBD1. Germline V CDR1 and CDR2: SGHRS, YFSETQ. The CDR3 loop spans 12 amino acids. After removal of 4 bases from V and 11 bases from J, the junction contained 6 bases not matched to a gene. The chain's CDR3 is CASSGDSSQQFF. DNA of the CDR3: TGCGCCAGCAGCGGGGACAGTTCCCAGCAGTTCTTC.

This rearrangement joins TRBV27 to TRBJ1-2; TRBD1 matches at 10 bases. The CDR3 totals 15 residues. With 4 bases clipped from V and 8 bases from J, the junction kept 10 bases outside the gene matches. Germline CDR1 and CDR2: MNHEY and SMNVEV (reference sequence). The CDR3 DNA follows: TGTGCCAGCAGTTCCCCCAGACAGGGGGCGCTGGGCTACACCTTC. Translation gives CASSSPRQGALGYTF.

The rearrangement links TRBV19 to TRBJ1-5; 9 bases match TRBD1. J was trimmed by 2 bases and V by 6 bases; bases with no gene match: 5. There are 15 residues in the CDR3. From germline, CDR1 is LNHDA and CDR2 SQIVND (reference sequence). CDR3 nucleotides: TGTGCCAGTAGGGGGGACAGGGCTGGCAATCAGCCCCAGCATTTT. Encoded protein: CASRGDRAGNQPQHF.

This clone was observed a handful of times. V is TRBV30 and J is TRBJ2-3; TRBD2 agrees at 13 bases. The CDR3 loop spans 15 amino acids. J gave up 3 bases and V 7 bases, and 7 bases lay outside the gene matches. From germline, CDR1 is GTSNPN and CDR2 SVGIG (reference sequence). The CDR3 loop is CAFTSGRAWTDTQYF. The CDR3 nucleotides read TGTGCCTTTACTAGCGGGAGGGCCTGGACAGATACGCAGTATTTT. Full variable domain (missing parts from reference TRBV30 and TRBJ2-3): SQTIHQWPATLVQPVGSPLSLECTVEGTSNPNLYWYRQAAGRGLQLLFYSVGIGQISSEVPQNLSASRPQDRQFILSSKKLLLSDSGFYLCAFTSGRAWTDTQYFGPGTRLTVL.

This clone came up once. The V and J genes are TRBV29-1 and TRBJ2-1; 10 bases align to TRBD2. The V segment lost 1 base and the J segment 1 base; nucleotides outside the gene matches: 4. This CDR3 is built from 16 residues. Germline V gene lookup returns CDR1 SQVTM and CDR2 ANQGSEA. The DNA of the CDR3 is TGCAGCGTTGAAGGGCATAGCGGGAGGTCCTACAATGAGCAGTTCTTC. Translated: CSVEGHSGRSYNEQFF.

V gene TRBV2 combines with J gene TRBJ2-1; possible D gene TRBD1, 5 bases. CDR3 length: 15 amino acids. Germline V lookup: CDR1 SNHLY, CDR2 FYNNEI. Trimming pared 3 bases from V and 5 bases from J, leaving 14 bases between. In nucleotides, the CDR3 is TGTGCCAGCAGTGATAGGCAGGGCGGCAACAATGAGCAGTTCTTC. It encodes CASSDRQGGNNEQFF.

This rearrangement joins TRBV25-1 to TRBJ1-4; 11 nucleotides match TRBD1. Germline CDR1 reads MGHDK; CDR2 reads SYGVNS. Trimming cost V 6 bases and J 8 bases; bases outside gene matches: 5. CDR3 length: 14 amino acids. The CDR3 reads CASSGTGGKEKLFF. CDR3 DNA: TGTGCCAGCAGCGGGACAGGGGGGAAGGAAAAACTGTTTTTT.

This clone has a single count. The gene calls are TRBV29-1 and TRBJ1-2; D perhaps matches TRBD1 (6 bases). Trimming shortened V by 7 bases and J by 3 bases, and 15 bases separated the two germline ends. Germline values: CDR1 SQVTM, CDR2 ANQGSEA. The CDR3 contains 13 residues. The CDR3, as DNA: TGCAGCGCCCGGGGGGGCACAGACTATGGCTACACCTTC. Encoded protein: CSARGGTDYGYTF.

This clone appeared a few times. The CDR3 nucleotides are TGCAGCGTTGTCAGGGGCAATGAGCAGTTCTTC. Its protein is CSVVRGNEQFF. The chain carries TRBV29-1 and TRBJ2-1, with D possibly matching TRBD1 (6 bases). The CDR3 consists of 11 residues. The V gene's germline CDR1 is SQVTM and CDR2 ANQGSEA. The germline V and J ends were trimmed by 4 bases and 6 bases, with 7 bases remaining between them.